The rows below give T cell receptor beta chains drawn from one sample of a study of cytomegalovirus exposure and HLA in healthy donors. Only in-frame clones appear in the TCRdb table, and some are missing; sequencing was by immunoSEQ multiplex PCR. The sample yields 120,000 to 150,000 clones, 75% to 90% seen once. Sequencing was done on a sample of PBMCs. These receptors were collected from a woman aged 25 to 45 in good health and CMV-seronegative. CDR3s include the opening cysteine and the closing phenylalanine or tryptophan. Fields, in order: CDR3 protein, CDR3 DNA, D gene, CDR3 length, V gene, clone size, J gene. A D gene is named only where the DNA matches it firmly. Not every row has a clone size; where given, it reads once, few, many or a size class.

CASCGTGSTLFF TGTGCCAGCTGTGGGACAGGGAGTACGCTGTTTTTT TRBD1 12 TRBV6-6 NA TRBJ2-2
CASSLKTGKETQYF TGTGCCAGCAGCTTAAAAACAGGGAAAGAGACCCAGTACTTC NA 14 TRBV11-2 NA TRBJ2-5
CASSFGGGAPYNEQFF TGTGCCAGCAGCTTCGGCGGGGGGGCCCCCTACAATGAGCAGTTCTTC TRBD2 16 TRBV13 NA TRBJ2-1
CASSPGYEQYF TGTGCCAGCAGTCCCGGCTACGAGCAGTACTTC NA 11 TRBV28 NA TRBJ2-7
CASSGGVSYEQYF TGTGCCAGCTCAGGGGGGGTCTCCTACGAGCAGTACTTC TRBD2 13 TRBV18 NA TRBJ2-7
CASSTSDRNHGYTF TGTGCCAGCAGCACTTCGGACAGGAATCATGGCTACACCTTC TRBD1 14 TRBV9 NA TRBJ1-2
CASRPGLQGYEQYF TGTGCCAGCAGGCCCGGGTTGCAGGGATACGAGCAGTACTTC NA 14 TRBV7-9 NA TRBJ2-7
CASSPPGRGRDTGELFF TGCGCCAGCAGCCCCCCAGGTCGCGGGAGGGACACCGGGGAGCTGTTTTTT TRBD2 17 TRBV5-1 NA TRBJ2-2
CASSYWGDGYTF TGTGCCAGCAGTTACTGGGGGGATGGCTACACCTTC NA 12 TRBV6-5 NA TRBJ1-2
CASILLRTGTSPDTQYF TGTGCCAGCATCCTTCTGCGTACCGGGACTAGCCCAGATACGCAGTATTTT TRBD2 17 TRBV27 NA TRBJ2-3
CASSLSRGVGYTF TGTGCCAGCAGCTTGAGCAGGGGCGTTGGCTACACCTTC NA 13 TRBV7-9 NA TRBJ1-2
CASSPLRTGNTEAFF TGTGCCAGCAGCCCTTTACGGACAGGGAACACTGAAGCTTTCTTT TRBD1 15 TRBV9 NA TRBJ1-1
CASSLGQGAHETQYF TGCGCCAGCAGCTTAGGACAGGGGGCGCATGAGACCCAGTACTTC TRBD1 15 TRBV5-1 NA TRBJ2-5
CASSSPRPQHF TGTGCCAGCAGTTCCCCGCGGCCCCAGCATTTT NA 11 TRBV7-6 NA TRBJ1-5
CASSPQTDTEAFF TGCGCCAGCAGCCCCCAGACAGACACTGAAGCTTTCTTT NA 13 TRBV4-1 few TRBJ1-1
CASSLRAATGGRTIYF TGTGCCAGCAGCTTAAGGGCCGCGACAGGGGGTCGGACCATATATTTT TRBD1 16 TRBV7-9 NA TRBJ1-3
CASSQGYPDRLNTEAFF TGCGCCAGCAGCCAAGGTTACCCTGACAGGTTGAACACTGAAGCTTTCTTT NA 17 TRBV4-1 few TRBJ1-1
CASSLYSHTGELFF TGTGCCAGCAGCTTATATAGCCACACCGGGGAGCTGTTTTTT NA 14 TRBV7-3 once TRBJ2-2
CASSQQGRTYEQYF TGTGCCAGCTCTCAACAGGGGCGAACCTACGAGCAGTACTTC TRBD1 14 TRBV18 NA TRBJ2-7
CASSPGGTSTDTQYF TGCGCCAGCAGCCCCGGGGGAACTAGCACAGATACGCAGTATTTT NA 15 TRBV5-1 NA TRBJ2-3
CASSLDRAETQYF TGCGCCAGCAGCTTGGACAGGGCGGAGACCCAGTACTTC NA 13 TRBV5-1 NA TRBJ2-5
CASSPGSRAGFYEQYF TGTGCCAGCAGCCCAGGTTCCAGGGCGGGATTTTACGAGCAGTACTTC NA 16 TRBV5-4 once TRBJ2-7
CASSAGTSGTFEQFF TGCGCCAGCAGCGCCGGGACTAGCGGGACCTTTGAGCAGTTCTTC TRBD2 15 TRBV5-1 NA TRBJ2-1
CASSLPGTRGHTDTQYF TGTGCCAGCAGCCTTCCCGGGACTAGGGGACACACAGATACGCAGTATTTT TRBD2 17 TRBV7-9 NA TRBJ2-3
CASSESVPGQRETQYF TGTGCCAGCAGTGAATCCGTTCCGGGACAGAGAGAGACCCAGTACTTC TRBD1 16 TRBV25-1 NA TRBJ2-5
CASSLDKLATNEKLFF TGCGCCAGCAGCTTGGATAAACTTGCAACTAATGAAAAACTGTTTTTT NA 16 TRBV5-1 NA TRBJ1-4